This TCR beta chain was sequenced for a study of cytomegalovirus exposure and HLA in healthy donors. Overall study results and limits: Presence/absence comparisons presumed near-even sequencing depth among donors.

On this clone: What it recognizes is unknown.

The study ran its PCR with 60 Vbeta and 13 Jbeta primers. The method was immunoSEQ multiplex PCR; TCRdb's version includes in-frame clones alone and lacks a portion of them. Across over 65,000 clones, the top ten clones capture 0.95% to 1.3% of the sample. CDR3 size: 15 residues. Per germline, CDR1 MNHNS and CDR2 SASEGT. With 5 bases clipped from V and 4 bases from J, the junction kept 10 bases outside the gene matches. The chain combines TRBV6-1 with TRBJ1-1; TRBD1 matches at 7 bases. The sample consisted of PBMCs. This receptor was taken from a woman younger than 45 in good health and CMV-seronegative. CDR3 bases: TGTGCCAGCAGTAAACAAAGTACAGGGGCCACTGAAGCTTTCTTT. This sequence encodes CASSKQSTGATEAFF.